The next 30 T cell receptor beta chains were all read from a single sample in a study of vaccination and CD4 T cells after COVID-19 (dated by TCRdb to 2022 to 2024). The treatment or condition label for this specimen denotes: approximately 11-day PBMC culture with coronavirus spike peptide pools or control peptides (ViraFEST assay). CD4+ T cells from unexposed donors were collected before the COVID-19 pandemic (2011-2018). Antigen specificity for these receptors is unknown. Library generation was performed with PCR. Instrument on record: Illumina iSeq 100. TCR sequencing of DNA from cultured CD4+ T cells used the Oncomine TCR Beta short-read assay at the Johns Hopkins FTIC core. TCRdb reanalyzed the raw reads on its own, using fastp at Q25 for trimming and MiXCR for clone calling, and kept in-frame beta chains. Each entry merges the rows of one CDR3 protein and shows their most common DNA and genes. Counted in this sample were roughly 4,200 distinct CDR3 sequences; 35% to 45% of them appeared once. The leading ten clones occupy approximately 40% of the sample.

The sample comprised CD4+ T cells from blood, cultured in vitro. Receptors were obtained from a human donor in good health.

The rearrangement links TRBV6-5 to TRBJ2-7, with 13 bases aligning to TRBD2. The V gene end was trimmed by 0 bases and the J gene end by 0 bases; junction bases not matched to a gene: 8. The CDR3 sequence is 19 residues long. Looked up from germline, CDR1 is MNHEY and CDR2 is SVGAGI. CDR3 sequence: CASSYSGTSGDIISYEQYF. In DNA, the CDR3 is TGTGCCAGCAGTTACTCCGGGACTAGCGGGGACATCATCTCCTACGAGCAGTACTTC.

V and J are TRBV30 and TRBJ1-5; D is undetermined. Germline V gene lookup returns CDR1 GTSNPN and CDR2 SVGIG (reference sequence). The CDR3 contains 13 residues. The V end was cut by 4 bases, the J end by 8 bases, with 15 bases between. CDR3 residues: CAWTGQPREPQHF. The CDR3 bases are TGTGCCTGGACCGGGCAGCCGAGGGAGCCCCAGCATTTT.

This clonotype was picked up a small number of times. This chain uses TRBV27 with TRBJ1-5; no definite D call. V was cut by 3 bases and J by 7 bases, with 13 bases left in between. Germline V gene sequence: CDR1 MNHEY, CDR2 SMNVEV (reference sequence). CDR3 size: 14 residues. As DNA, the CDR3 is TGTGCCAGCAGTTTCGGTGCGGGAAGGCAGCCCCAGCATTTT. This gives the protein CASSFGAGRQPQHF.

This clonotype has more than one count but fewer than ten. The chain employs TRBV25-1 and TRBJ1-1; unclear D gene. The germline V gene encodes CDR1 MGHDK and CDR2 SYGVNS. V lost 0 bases to trimming and J lost 8 bases, with 10 bases between them. This CDR3 has 13 amino acids. Written as DNA, the CDR3 is TGTGCCAGCAGTGAATATGCTAGCTTGGAAGCTTTCTTT. It is translated as CASSEYASLEAFF.

The chain combines TRBV20-1 with TRBJ1-5; 7 bases map to TRBD1. CDR1 and CDR2 (germline): DFQATT, SNEGSKA (reference sequence). Unmatched junction bases numbered 17, after V lost 0 bases and J lost 0 bases. This CDR3 comprises 20 residues. CDR3 sequence: CSARDIATGVEITSNQPQHF. CDR3 sequence (DNA): TGCAGTGCTAGAGATATAGCAACAGGGGTGGAAATCACTAGCAATCAGCCCCAGCATTTT.

This clonotype was counted only a few times. The chain has TRBV7-9 and TRBJ1-2; D gene unclear. Germline V lookup: CDR1 SEHNR, CDR2 FQNEAQ (reference sequence). The CDR3 length is 12 residues. V was trimmed by 6 bases and J by 8 bases, leaving 13 bases between them. The CDR3 sequence is CASRADSGGYTF. CDR3 DNA: TGTGCCAGCAGAGCGGACTCTGGGGGCTACACCTTC.

This sequence joins TRBV20-1 and TRBJ1-1, with D unclear. Germline CDR1 reads DFQATT; CDR2 reads SNEGSKA (reference sequence). Trimming shortened V by 3 bases and J by 0 bases, and 14 bases separated the two germline ends. The CDR3 contains 15 residues. The CDR3 sequence: CSARDQRALNTEAFF. The CDR3 DNA is TGCAGTGCTAGGGACCAGAGGGCCCTGAACACTGAAGCTTTCTTT.

This chain uses TRBV12-3 or TRBV12-4 with TRBJ2-5, with D possibly TRBD2 on 5 matching bases. CDR3 length: 14 residues. V shed 4 bases and J shed 0 bases, with 9 bases lying between them. CDR3 nucleotide sequence: TGTGCCAGCAGTTCAGACGGGAACCAAGAGACCCAGTACTTC. It is translated as CASSSDGNQETQYF.

The V gene is TRBV6-1, the J gene TRBJ2-7; D might be TRBD2 (5 bases). CDR1 and CDR2 (germline): MNHNS, SASEGT. The CDR3 totals 15 residues. Trimming stripped 7 bases from V and 1 base from J, with 17 bases between. CDR3 protein: CASKLEEGFSYEQYF. The CDR3 DNA reads TGTGCCAGCAAATTGGAAGAGGGTTTTTCCTACGAGCAGTACTTC.

This clonotype has just a few counts. V and J are TRBV18 and TRBJ2-5; D is ambiguous. V lost 1 base and J 2 bases, leaving 2 bases between the germline ends. The CDR3 has 12 amino acids. CDR1 and CDR2 from the germline V gene are KGHSH and LQKENI. The CDR3 coding sequence is TGTGCCAGCTCACCACTACAAGAGACCCAGTACTTC. This gives the protein CASSPLQETQYF.

This sequence joins TRBV6-4 and TRBJ2-3; 12 bases line up with TRBD2. CDR1 and CDR2 (germline): MRHNA, SNTAGT. The CDR3 runs to 15 residues. The trim removed 4 bases at V and 3 bases at J, leaving 2 bases unmatched. CDR3 sequence reads: CASSASGGATDTQYF. CDR3 coding DNA: TGTGCCAGCAGTGCTAGCGGGGGGGCTACAGATACGCAGTATTTT.

The CDR3 DNA reads TGCAGTGCTTCCCCCATATCTATAGCAGTTGGCACCGGGGAGCTGTTTTTT. This codes for CSASPISIAVGTGELFF. This chain links TRBV20-1 with TRBJ2-2; unclear D gene. V lost 5 bases, J lost 4 bases, and 23 bases lay in between. CDR3 length: 17 amino acids. Looked up from germline, CDR1 is DFQATT and CDR2 is SNEGSKA (reference sequence).

The V gene is TRBV6-1, the J gene TRBJ1-1, with a tentative D call TRBD1 (5 bases). The ends were cut back, 6 bases at V and 5 bases at J, with 22 bases in the middle. This CDR3 comprises 16 residues. Germline V lookup: CDR1 MNHNS, CDR2 SASEGT. This CDR3 is CASSDLSRAGRTEAFF. The CDR3 DNA sequence: TGTGCCAGCAGCGACCTTTCCCGGGCAGGGCGGACTGAAGCTTTCTTT.

This clonotype was detected a few times. The genes are TRBV2 and TRBJ2-2, with D possibly called TRBD1 or TRBD2 (5 bases each). The germline gives CDR1 SNHLY, CDR2 FYNNEI. Trimming removed 6 bases at V and 5 bases at J, with 7 bases between. The CDR3 has 12 residues. In nucleotides, the CDR3 is TGTGCCAGCAGGTGGGGGACCGGGGAGCTGTTTTTT. It translates to CASRWGTGELFF.

V gene TRBV6-5 combines with J gene TRBJ1-6; no definite D call. V shed 4 bases and J shed 10 bases, with 11 bases lying between them. The germline V gene has CDR1 MNHEY and CDR2 SVGAGI. CDR3 length: 13 residues. This CDR3 reads CASSFPGLSPLHF. The CDR3 DNA reads as TGTGCCAGCAGTTTCCCCGGGTTATCACCCCTCCACTTT.

The rearrangement links TRBV14 to TRBJ2-3; D gene unclear. The germline V and J ends were trimmed by 0 bases and 10 bases, with 20 bases remaining between them. Germline assignment: CDR1 SGHDN and CDR2 FVKESK. This CDR3 has 16 residues. The CDR3 DNA is TGTGCCAGCAGCCAAGATTGGCCCGACCAGTCTATTCCGCAGTATTTT. Translated: CASSQDWPDQSIPQYF.

The chain couples TRBV6-1 to TRBJ1-2; D remains ambiguous. The CDR3 is 11 amino acids. Germline CDR1 reads MNHNS; CDR2 reads SASEGT. Trimming cost V 6 bases and J 6 bases, with 8 bases left between them. The DNA for the CDR3 is TGTGCCAGCAGGGACGCCGATGGCTACACCTTC. This encodes CASRDADGYTF.

This clonotype was seen a few times. The V call is TRBV7-2, the J call TRBJ2-7, with a weak D call TRBD2 (5 bases). V was trimmed by 1 base and J by 4 bases, leaving 11 bases between them. Germline assignment: CDR1 SGHTA and CDR2 FQGNSA. CDR3 length: 14 amino acids. The CDR3 loop is CASSLVRDGYEQYF. In nucleotides, the CDR3 is TGTGCCAGCAGCTTAGTCCGGGATGGATACGAGCAGTACTTC.

The chain joins TRBV19 to TRBJ2-2; 8 positions match TRBD1. The CDR3 loop spans 13 amino acids. V dropped 9 bases and J dropped 4; count of bases not matched to a gene: 4. In germline, CDR1 is LNHDA, CDR2 SQIVND (reference sequence). DNA for the CDR3: TGTGCCAGCGCGACAGGGGCCACCGGGGAGCTGTTTTTT. It specifies CASATGATGELFF. Using reference TRBV19 and TRBJ2-2 for the parts outside the CDR3, the full variable domain is DGGITQSPKYLFRKEGQNVTLSCEQNLNHDAMYWYRQDPGQGLRLIYYSQIVNDFQKGDIAEGYSVSREKKESFPLTVTSAQKNPTAFYLCASATGATGELFFGEGSRLTVL.

J is TRBJ2-5 and V is TRBV2; D unresolved. V was cut by 8 bases and J by 3 bases, with 7 bases left in between. This CDR3 has 11 residues. Germline CDR1 reads SNHLY; CDR2 reads FYNNEI. The CDR3 here is CASGSKETQYF. CDR3 coding DNA: TGTGCCAGCGGCAGCAAAGAGACCCAGTACTTC. The full variable domain, its missing parts supplied by reference TRBV2 and TRBJ2-5, is EPEVTQTPSHQVTQMGQEVILRCVPISNHLYFYWYRQILGQKVEFLVSFYNNEISEKSEIFDDQFSVERPDGSNFTLKIRSTKLEDSAMYFCASGSKETQYFGPGTRLLVL.

The chain couples TRBV2 to TRBJ2-2; no definite D call. Germline V gene data show CDR1 as SNHLY and CDR2 as FYNNEI. This CDR3 is 14 amino acids long. Trimming stripped 5 bases from V and 1 base from J, with 8 bases between. This chain's CDR3 is CASSPERNTGELFF. The CDR3 nucleotides read TGTGCCAGCAGTCCGGAGCGGAACACCGGGGAGCTGTTTTTT.

The CDR3 is CASTQGGGSYNEQFF. The DNA for the CDR3 is TGTGCCAGCACCCAGGGCGGTGGATCCTACAATGAGCAGTTCTTC. The chain links TRBV7-9 to TRBJ2-1; a weak D match, TRBD1 (5 bases). Germline-derived CDR1 and CDR2 are SEHNR and FQNEAQ (reference sequence). Between the trimmed V and J ends, which lost 7 bases and 1 base, there was a span of 14 bases. The length of the CDR3 is 15 residues.

The V and J genes are TRBV11-2 and TRBJ2-7; D possibly corresponds to TRBD2 (5 bases). The CDR3 runs 15 residues. Trimming cost V 1 base and J 0 bases, with 10 bases left between them. Germline V gives CDR1 SGHAT, CDR2 FQNNGV. For the CDR3, the DNA is TGTGCCAGCAGCTTAGTGGTGGGGAGCTCCTACGAGCAGTACTTC. This encodes CASSLVVGSSYEQYF.

In its sample, this clonotype was seen a few times. This sequence joins TRBV6-1 and TRBJ1-6; TRBD1 aligns across 7 bases. J lost 5 bases, V lost 4 bases, and 8 bases had no gene match. CDR1 and CDR2 (germline): MNHNS, SASEGT. This CDR3 contains 16 residues. The DNA for the CDR3 is TGTGCCAGCAGTGCGCAGGGGGGACTCAATAATTCACCCCTCCACTTT. Its protein is CASSAQGGLNNSPLHF.

The chain links TRBV20-1 to TRBJ1-4; no definite D call. Germline values: CDR1 DFQATT, CDR2 SNEGSKA (reference sequence). This CDR3 comprises 12 residues. The CDR3 nucleotides are TGCAGCGCCGGCCAGGCTATCGAAAAACTGTTTTTT. Its translation is CSAGQAIEKLFF.

This clonotype has a handful of counts. The chain couples TRBV6-5 to TRBJ2-5; TRBD2 agrees at 11 bases. CDR1 and CDR2 from the germline V gene are MNHEY and SVGAGI. This CDR3 region has 16 residues. V was clipped by 4 bases and J by 4 bases; unmatched bases: 8. The CDR3 bases are TGTGCCAGCAGTTCCCAGACTAGCGGGGTGGGAGAGACCCAGTACTTC. This encodes CASSSQTSGVGETQYF.

A few counts support this clonotype. V gene TRBV6-1 combines with J gene TRBJ1-5; no firm D call. Trimming removed 2 bases from V and 6 bases from J, with 5 bases in between. The V gene's germline CDR1 is MNHNS and CDR2 SASEGT. The CDR3 spans 12 residues. The CDR3 is CASSERAQPQHF. CDR3 nucleotide sequence: TGTGCCAGCAGTGAAAGAGCTCAGCCCCAGCATTTT.

In this sample, this clonotype turned up a few times. The V and J genes are TRBV19 and TRBJ1-2; no reliable D call. Deletions cut 8 bases from V and 8 bases from J, with 18 bases between. The CDR3 length is 13 residues. Germline CDR1 is LNHDA and CDR2 is SQIVND (reference sequence). In nucleotides, the CDR3 is TGTGCCAGTCGGGGAGGGCCCCATTGGGGCTACACCTTC. This sequence encodes CASRGGPHWGYTF.

The chain employs TRBV7-3 and TRBJ2-3; a possible D gene is TRBD2 (5 bases). The CDR3 totals 13 residues. Between the trimmed V and J ends, which lost 2 bases and 4 bases, there was a span of 7 bases. Germline values: CDR1 SGHTA, CDR2 FQGTGA. The CDR3 region is CASSLGEPDTQYF. The CDR3, as DNA: TGTGCCAGCAGCTTAGGGGAGCCAGATACGCAGTATTTT. The whole variable domain, filled in from reference TRBV7-3 and TRBJ2-3, reads GAGVSQTPSNKVTEKGKYVELRCDPISGHTALYWYRQSLGQGPEFLIYFQGTGAADDSGLPNDRFFAVRPEGSVSTLKIQRTERGDSAVYLCASSLGEPDTQYFGPGTRLTVL.

The chain is built from TRBV5-6 and TRBJ1-1; the D gene is possibly TRBD1 (6 bases). Looked up from germline, CDR1 is SGHDT and CDR2 is YYEEEE. This CDR3 contains 12 residues. Trimming removed 3 bases at V and 9 bases at J, with 12 bases between. The CDR3 is CASSYYTGKAFF. The DNA of the CDR3 is TGTGCCAGCAGCTACTATACAGGGAAAGCTTTCTTT.